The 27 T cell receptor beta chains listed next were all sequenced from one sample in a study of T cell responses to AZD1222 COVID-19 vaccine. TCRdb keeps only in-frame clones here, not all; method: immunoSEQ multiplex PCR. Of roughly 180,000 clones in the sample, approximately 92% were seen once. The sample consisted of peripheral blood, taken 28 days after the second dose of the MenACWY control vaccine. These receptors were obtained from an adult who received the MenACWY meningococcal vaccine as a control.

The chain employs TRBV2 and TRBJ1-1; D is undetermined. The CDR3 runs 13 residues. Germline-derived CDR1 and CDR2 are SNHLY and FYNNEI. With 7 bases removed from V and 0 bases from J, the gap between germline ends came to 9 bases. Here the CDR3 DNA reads TGTGCCAGCAAGGGCAGCATGAACACTGAAGCTTTCTTT. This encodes CASKGSMNTEAFF. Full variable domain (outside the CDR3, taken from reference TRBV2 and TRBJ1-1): EPEVTQTPSHQVTQMGQEVILRCVPISNHLYFYWYRQILGQKVEFLVSFYNNEISEKSEIFDDQFSVERPDGSNFTLKIRSTKLEDSAMYFCASKGSMNTEAFFGQGTRLTVV.

CDR3 protein: CASSGGAPGAYNEQFF. CDR3 nucleotide sequence: TGTGCCAGCAGCGGGGGGGCCCCGGGGGCCTACAATGAGCAGTTCTTC. J is TRBJ2-1 and V is TRBV5-4; TRBD2 might be the D (7 bases). Trimming took 4 bases from V and 2 from J, leaving 16 bases between them. The CDR3 sequence is 16 residues long. Germline V lookup: CDR1 SGHNT, CDR2 YYREEE (reference sequence). Supplemented by reference TRBV5-4 and TRBJ2-1, the full variable domain reads ETGVTQSPTHLIKTRGQQVTLRCSSQSGHNTVSWYQQALGQGPQFIFQYYREEENGRGNFPPRFSGLQFPNYSSELNVNALELDDSALYLCASSGGAPGAYNEQFFGPGTRLTVL.

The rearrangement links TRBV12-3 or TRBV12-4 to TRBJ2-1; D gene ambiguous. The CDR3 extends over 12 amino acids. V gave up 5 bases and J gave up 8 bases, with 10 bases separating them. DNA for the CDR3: TGTGCCAGCAGTCCAAGACGATATGAGCAGTTCTTC. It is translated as CASSPRRYEQFF.

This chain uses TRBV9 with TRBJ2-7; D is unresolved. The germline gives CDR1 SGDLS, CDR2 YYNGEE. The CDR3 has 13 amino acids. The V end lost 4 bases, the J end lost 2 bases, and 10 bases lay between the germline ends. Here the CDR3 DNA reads TGTGCCAGCAGCCCATCTGTCCCCTACGAGCAGTACTTC. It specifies CASSPSVPYEQYF.

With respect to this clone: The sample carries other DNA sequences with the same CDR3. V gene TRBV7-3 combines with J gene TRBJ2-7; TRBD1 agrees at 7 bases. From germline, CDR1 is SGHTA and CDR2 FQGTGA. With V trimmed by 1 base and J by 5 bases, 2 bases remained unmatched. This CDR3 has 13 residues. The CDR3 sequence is CASSLKGGDEQYF. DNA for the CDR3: TGTGCCAGCAGCTTAAAAGGGGGCGACGAGCAGTACTTC.

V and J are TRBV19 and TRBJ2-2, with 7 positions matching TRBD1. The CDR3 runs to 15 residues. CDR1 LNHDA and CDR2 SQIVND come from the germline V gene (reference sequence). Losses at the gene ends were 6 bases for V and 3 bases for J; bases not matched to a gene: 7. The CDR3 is CASRETGLYTGELFF. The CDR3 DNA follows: TGTGCCAGTAGGGAGACAGGGTTGTACACCGGGGAGCTGTTTTTT. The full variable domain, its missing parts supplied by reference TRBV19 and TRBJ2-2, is DGGITQSPKYLFRKEGQNVTLSCEQNLNHDAMYWYRQDPGQGLRLIYYSQIVNDFQKGDIAEGYSVSREKKESFPLTVTSAQKNPTAFYLCASRETGLYTGELFFGEGSRLTVL.

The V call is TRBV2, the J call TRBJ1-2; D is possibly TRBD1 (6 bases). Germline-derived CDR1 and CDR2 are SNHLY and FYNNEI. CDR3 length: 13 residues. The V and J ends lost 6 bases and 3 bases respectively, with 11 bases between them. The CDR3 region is CASSEDSYYGYTF. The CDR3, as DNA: TGTGCCAGCAGCGAGGACAGCTACTATGGCTACACCTTC.

CDR3 region: CASSWDSYGYTF. The CDR3 DNA reads TGTGCCAGCAGCTGGGACAGTTATGGCTACACCTTC. This chain links TRBV6-5 with TRBJ1-2, with 7 bases matching TRBD1. Losses at the gene ends were 6 bases for V and 5 bases for J; bases not matched to a gene: 3. Germline assignment: CDR1 MNHEY and CDR2 SVGAGI. The CDR3 runs 12 residues.

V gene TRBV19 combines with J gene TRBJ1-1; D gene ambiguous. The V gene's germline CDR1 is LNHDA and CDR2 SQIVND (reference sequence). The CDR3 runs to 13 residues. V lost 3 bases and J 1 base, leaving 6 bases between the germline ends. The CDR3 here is CASSISQNTEAFF. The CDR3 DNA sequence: TGTGCCAGTAGTATTAGCCAGAACACTGAAGCTTTCTTT. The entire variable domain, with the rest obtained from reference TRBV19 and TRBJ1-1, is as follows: DGGITQSPKYLFRKEGQNVTLSCEQNLNHDAMYWYRQDPGQGLRLIYYSQIVNDFQKGDIAEGYSVSREKKESFPLTVTSAQKNPTAFYLCASSISQNTEAFFGQGTRLTVV.

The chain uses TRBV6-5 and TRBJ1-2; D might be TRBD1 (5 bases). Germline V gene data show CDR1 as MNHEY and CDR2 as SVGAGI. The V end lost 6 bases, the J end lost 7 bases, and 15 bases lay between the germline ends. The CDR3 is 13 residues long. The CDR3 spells CASRGPQLGGYTF. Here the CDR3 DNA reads TGTGCCAGCAGGGGACCCCAGTTAGGTGGCTACACCTTC.

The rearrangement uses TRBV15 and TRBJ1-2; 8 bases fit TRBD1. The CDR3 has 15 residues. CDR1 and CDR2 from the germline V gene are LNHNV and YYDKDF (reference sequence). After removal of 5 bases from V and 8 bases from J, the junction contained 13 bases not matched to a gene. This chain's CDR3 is CATSAPDRVAGGYTF. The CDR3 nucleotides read TGTGCCACCAGCGCGCCGGACAGGGTTGCGGGCGGCTACACCTTC.

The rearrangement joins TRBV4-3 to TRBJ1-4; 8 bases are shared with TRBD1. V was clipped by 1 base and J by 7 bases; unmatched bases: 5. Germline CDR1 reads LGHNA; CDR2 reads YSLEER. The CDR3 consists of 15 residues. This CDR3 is CASSQAQTGVEKLFF. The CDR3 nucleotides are TGCGCCAGCAGCCAAGCCCAGACAGGGGTTGAAAAACTGTTTTTT.

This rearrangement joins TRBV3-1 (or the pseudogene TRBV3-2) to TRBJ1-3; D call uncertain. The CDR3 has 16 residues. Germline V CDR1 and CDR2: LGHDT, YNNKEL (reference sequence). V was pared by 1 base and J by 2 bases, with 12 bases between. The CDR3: CASSQAGRLAGNTIYF. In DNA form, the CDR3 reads TGTGCCAGCAGCCAAGCCGGACGCTTGGCTGGAAACACCATATATTTT.

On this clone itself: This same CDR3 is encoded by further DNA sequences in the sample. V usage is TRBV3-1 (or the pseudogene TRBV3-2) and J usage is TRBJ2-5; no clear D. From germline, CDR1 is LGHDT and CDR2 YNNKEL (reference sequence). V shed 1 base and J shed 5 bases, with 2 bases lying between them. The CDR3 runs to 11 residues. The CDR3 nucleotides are TGTGCCAGCAGCCAAGTTGAGACCCAGTACTTC. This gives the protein CASSQVETQYF.

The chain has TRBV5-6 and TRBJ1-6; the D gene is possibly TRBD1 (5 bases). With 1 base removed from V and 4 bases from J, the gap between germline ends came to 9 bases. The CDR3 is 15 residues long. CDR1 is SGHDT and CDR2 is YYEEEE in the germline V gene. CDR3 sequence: CASSLQGVYNSPLHF. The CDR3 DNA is TGTGCCAGCAGCTTGCAAGGGGTGTATAATTCACCCCTCCACTTT.

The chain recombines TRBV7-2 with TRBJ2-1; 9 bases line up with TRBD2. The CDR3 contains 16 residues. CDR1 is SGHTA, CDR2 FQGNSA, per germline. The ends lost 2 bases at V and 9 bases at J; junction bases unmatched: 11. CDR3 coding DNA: TGTGCCAGCAGCTTATATGTTAGCGGGGGTGGACCTGAGCAGTTCTTC. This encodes CASSLYVSGGGPEQFF.

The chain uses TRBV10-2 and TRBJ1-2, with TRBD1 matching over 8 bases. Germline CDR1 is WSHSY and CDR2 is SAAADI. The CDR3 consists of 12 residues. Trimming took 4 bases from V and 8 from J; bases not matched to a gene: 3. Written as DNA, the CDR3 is TGCGCCAGCAGTGGACAGGGGCAGGGCTACACCTTC. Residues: CASSGQGQGYTF.

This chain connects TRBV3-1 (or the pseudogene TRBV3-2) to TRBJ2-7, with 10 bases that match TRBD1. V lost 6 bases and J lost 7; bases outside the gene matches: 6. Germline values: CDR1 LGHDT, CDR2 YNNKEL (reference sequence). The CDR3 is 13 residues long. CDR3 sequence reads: CASSRQGAGEQYF. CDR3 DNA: TGTGCCAGCAGTCGACAGGGGGCGGGGGAGCAGTACTTC.

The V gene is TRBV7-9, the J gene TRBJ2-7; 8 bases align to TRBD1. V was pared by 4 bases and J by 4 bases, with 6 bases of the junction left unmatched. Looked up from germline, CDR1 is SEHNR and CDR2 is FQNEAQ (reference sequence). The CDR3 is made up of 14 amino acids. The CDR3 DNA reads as TGTGCCAGCAGCTCACAGGGGGAGTTGTACGAGCAGTACTTC. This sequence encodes CASSSQGELYEQYF.

CDR3: CASSLGGAETQYF. CDR3 nucleotide sequence: TGTGCCAGCAGCTTGGGTGGAGCGGAGACCCAGTACTTC. This chain joins TRBV5-8 and TRBJ2-5, with no clear D. CDR3 length: 13 residues. Germline CDR1 is SGHTS and CDR2 is YDEGEE. The ends were cut back, 0 bases at V and 5 bases at J, with 8 bases in the middle.

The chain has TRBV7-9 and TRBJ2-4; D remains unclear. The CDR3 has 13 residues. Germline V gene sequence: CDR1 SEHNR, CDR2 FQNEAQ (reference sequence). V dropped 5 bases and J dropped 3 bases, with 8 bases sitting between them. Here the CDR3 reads CASSPSLKNIQYF. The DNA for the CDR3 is TGTGCCAGCAGCCCCTCGCTCAAAAACATTCAGTACTTC.

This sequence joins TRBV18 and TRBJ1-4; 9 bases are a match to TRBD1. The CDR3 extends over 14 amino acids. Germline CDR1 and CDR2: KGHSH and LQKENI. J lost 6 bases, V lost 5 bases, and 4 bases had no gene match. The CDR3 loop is CASSDTGGYEKLFF. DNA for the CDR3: TGTGCCAGCTCAGACACAGGGGGCTATGAAAAACTGTTTTTT.

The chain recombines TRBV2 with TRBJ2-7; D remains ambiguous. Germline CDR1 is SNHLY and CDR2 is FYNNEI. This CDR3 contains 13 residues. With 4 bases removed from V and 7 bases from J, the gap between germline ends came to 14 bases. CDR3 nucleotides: TGTGCCAGCAGTGTTTTAAATGGGGTTGAGCAGTACTTC. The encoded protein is CASSVLNGVEQYF.

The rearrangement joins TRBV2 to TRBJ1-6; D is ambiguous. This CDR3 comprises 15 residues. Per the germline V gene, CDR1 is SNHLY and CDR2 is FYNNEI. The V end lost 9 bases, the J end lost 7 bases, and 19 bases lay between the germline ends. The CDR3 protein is CARGTQAQGNSPLHF. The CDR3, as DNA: TGTGCCAGGGGAACCCAGGCACAAGGAAATTCACCCCTCCACTTT.

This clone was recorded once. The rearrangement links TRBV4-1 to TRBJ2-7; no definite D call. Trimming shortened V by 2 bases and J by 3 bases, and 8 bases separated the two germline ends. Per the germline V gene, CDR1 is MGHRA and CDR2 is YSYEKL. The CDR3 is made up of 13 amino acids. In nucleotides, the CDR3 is TGCGCCAGCAGCCAACCGTATTTCTACGAGCAGTACTTC. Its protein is CASSQPYFYEQYF.

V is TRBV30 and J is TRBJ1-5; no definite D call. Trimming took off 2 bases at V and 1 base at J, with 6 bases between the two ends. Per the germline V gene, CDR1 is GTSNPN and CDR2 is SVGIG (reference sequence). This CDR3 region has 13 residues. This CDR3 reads CAWSTQSNQPQHF. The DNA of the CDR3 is TGTGCCTGGAGTACCCAGAGCAATCAGCCCCAGCATTTT.

The CDR3 DNA reads TGTGCCAGCTCACCACAGGGACAGGGAATTACTAGGGAGCAGTACTTC. Encoded protein: CASSPQGQGITREQYF. The chain has TRBV18 and TRBJ2-7; 9 bases are a match to TRBD1. The CDR3 consists of 16 residues. Trimming cost V 1 base and J 7 bases; bases outside gene matches: 11. Per the germline V gene, CDR1 is KGHSH and CDR2 is LQKENI.